The T cell receptor (beta chain) under discussion was sequenced for a study of shared clonotypes between healthy human individuals. This clone was observed once. Its antigen is not identified. Study conclusions and caveats: Read depth was anticipated to influence clonotype sharing among donors. Some naive CD4 clonotypes, roughly 4.8%, turned up in common across several donors.

Germline values: CDR1 MDHEN, CDR2 SYDVKM. Trimming took off 4 bases at V and 2 bases at J, with 18 bases between the two ends. The CDR3 runs 16 residues. CD45RO-negative CD8 cells positively selected for CCR7 made up the naive population, which excluded terminally differentiated effector memory CD45RA+ cells. Each replicate PCR on the sorted subsets used 200 to 250 ng DNA (about 30,000 T cell genomes). Measured with immunoSEQ multiplex PCR; TCRdb has only the in-frame clones, and not every one. The sample lists roughly 650,000 clones, about 96% occurring once. The receptor was derived from a woman under 40 in good health. Sequenced material: naive CD8+ T cells sorted from blood. The chain is built from TRBV28 and TRBJ2-7; perhaps TRBD2 as D (5 bases). DNA of the CDR3: TGTGCCAGCAGTTCTGCCTTGGAGCGGAAAACCTACGAGCAGTACTTC. It translates to CASSSALERKTYEQYF.